One and the same sample provided the 2 T cell receptor beta chains below, sequenced in a study of response to subunit inactivated influenza vaccine. TCRdb reprocessed the RT-PCR reads with MiXCR, giving one entry per CDR3 protein. The sample includes under 750,000 distinct CDR3 sequences, about 10% of them seen just once. This specimen was PBMCs from blood, taken on the day of vaccination. Receptors were obtained from a middle-aged man who received an inactivated influenza vaccine.

This clonotype was counted only a few times. The rearrangement links TRBV20-1 to TRBJ2-3; 9 bases agree with TRBD2. V was pared by 6 bases and J by 2 bases, with 6 bases of the junction left unmatched. The germline CDR1 and CDR2 sequences are DFQATT and SNEGSKA (reference sequence). This CDR3 is 14 amino acids long. CDR3 nucleotide sequence: TGCAGTGCACAAGCGGGGGGACACACAGATACGCAGTATTTT. Encoded protein: CSAQAGGHTDTQYF.

Only a few counts were recorded for this clonotype. The chain is built from TRBV5-4 and TRBJ2-3, with a tentative D call TRBD2 (6 bases). This CDR3 comprises 16 residues. The ends were cut back, 2 bases at V and 3 bases at J, with 16 bases in the middle. Germline V lookup: CDR1 SGHNT, CDR2 YYREEE (reference sequence). The chain's CDR3 is CASSFPGSRATDTQYF. The CDR3 coding sequence is TGTGCCAGCAGCTTCCCCGGGAGTCGTGCTACAGATACGCAGTATTTT. The full variable domain, with the rest looked up from reference TRBV5-4 and TRBJ2-3, is ETGVTQSPTHLIKTRGQQVTLRCSSQSGHNTVSWYQQALGQGPQFIFQYYREEENGRGNFPPRFSGLQFPNYSSELNVNALELDDSALYLCASSFPGSRATDTQYFGPGTRLTVL.